The source of this T cell receptor beta chain is a study of shared clonotypes between healthy human individuals. Broader study findings: Sharing across four donors was highest in naive CD4 (around 5%) and lowest in memory CD8 (roughly 0.4%).

TCRdb's copy holds only in-frame clones and misses some; the assay was immunoSEQ multiplex PCR. The sample carries 2,100,000 or so clones, approximately 95% recorded once. About this clone: Its antigen is unknown.

The CDR3 length is 14 residues. Germline V gives CDR1 LNHDA, CDR2 SQIVND (reference sequence). Trimming shortened V by 3 bases and J by 3 bases, and 9 bases separated the two germline ends. The chain combines TRBV19 with TRBJ1-5; D unclear. Sequencing input: naive CD4+ T cells sorted from blood. Subset here: CD45RA+ positively selected. The TCR originated in a man younger than 35 in good health. The CDR3 nucleotides read TGTGCCAGTAGTATTCCGGGGTTCAATCAGCCCCAGCATTTT. Amino acid sequence: CASSIPGFNQPQHF.